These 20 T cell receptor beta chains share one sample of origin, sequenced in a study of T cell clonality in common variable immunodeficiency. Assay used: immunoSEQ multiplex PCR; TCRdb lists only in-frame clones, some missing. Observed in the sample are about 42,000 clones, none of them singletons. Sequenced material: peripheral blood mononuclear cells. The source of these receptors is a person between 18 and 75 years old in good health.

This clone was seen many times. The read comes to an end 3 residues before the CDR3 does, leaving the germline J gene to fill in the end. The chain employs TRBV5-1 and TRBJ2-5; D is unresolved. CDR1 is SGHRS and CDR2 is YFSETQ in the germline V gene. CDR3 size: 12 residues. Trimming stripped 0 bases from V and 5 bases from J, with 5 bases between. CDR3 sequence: CASSLVGETQYF. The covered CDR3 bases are TGCGCCAGCAGCTTGGTAGGGGAGACC.

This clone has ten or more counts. The part of the CDR3 DNA that was read is TGTGCCAGTAGTATAAGGGGCCCTGCATCCTCCTACGAG. Translated, it gives CASSIRGPASSYE. The full CDR3 is CASSIRGPASSYEQYF. The chain combines TRBV19 with TRBJ2-7; perhaps TRBD1 as D (5 bases). Read data end 3 residues before the CDR3 end; the end is taken from the germline J gene. The length of the CDR3 is 16 residues. CDR1 and CDR2 (germline): LNHDA, SQIVND (reference sequence). V was pared by 2 bases and J by 0 bases, with 14 bases between.

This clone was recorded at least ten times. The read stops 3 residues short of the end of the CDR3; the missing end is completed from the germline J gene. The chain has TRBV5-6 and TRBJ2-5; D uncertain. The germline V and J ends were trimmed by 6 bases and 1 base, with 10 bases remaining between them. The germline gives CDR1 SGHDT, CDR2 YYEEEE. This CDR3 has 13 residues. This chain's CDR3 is CASKTQVQETQYF. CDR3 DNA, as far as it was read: TGTGCCAGCAAGACCCAGGTCCAAGAGACC. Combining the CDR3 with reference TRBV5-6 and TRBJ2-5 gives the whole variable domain DAGVTQSPTHLIKTRGQQVTLRCSPKSGHDTVSWYQQALGQGPQFIFQYYEEEERQRGNFPDRFSGHQFPNYSSELNVNALLLGDSALYLCASKTQVQETQYFGPGTRLLVL.

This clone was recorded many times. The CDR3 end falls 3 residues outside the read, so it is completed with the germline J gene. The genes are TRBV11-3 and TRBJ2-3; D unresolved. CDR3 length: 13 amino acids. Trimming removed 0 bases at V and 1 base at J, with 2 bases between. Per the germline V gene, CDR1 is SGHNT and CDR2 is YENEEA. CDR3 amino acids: CASSLDGTDTQYF. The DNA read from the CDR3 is TGTGCCAGCAGCTTAGACGGCACAGATACG.

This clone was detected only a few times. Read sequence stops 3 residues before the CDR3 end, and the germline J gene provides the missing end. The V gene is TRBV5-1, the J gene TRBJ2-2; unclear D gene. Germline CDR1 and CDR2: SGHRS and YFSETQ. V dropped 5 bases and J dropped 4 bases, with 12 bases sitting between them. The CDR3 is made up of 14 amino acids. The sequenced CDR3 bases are TGCGCCAGCAGGGAAGGGTTAACCACCGGGGAG. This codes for CASREGLTTGE. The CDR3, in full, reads CASREGLTTGELFF. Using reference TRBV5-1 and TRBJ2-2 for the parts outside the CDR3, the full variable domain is KAGVTQTPRYLIKTRGQQVTLSCSPISGHRSVSWYQQTPGQGLQFLFEYFSETQRNKGNFPGRFSGRQFSNSRSEMNVSTLELGDSALYLCASREGLTTGELFFGEGSRLTVL.

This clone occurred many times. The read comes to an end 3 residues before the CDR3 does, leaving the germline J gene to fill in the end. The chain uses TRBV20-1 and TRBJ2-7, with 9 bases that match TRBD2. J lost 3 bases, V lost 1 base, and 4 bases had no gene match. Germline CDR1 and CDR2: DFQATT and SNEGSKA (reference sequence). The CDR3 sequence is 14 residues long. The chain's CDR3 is CSARGREGLYEQYF. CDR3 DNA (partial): TGCAGTGCTAGAGGGCGGGAGGGCCTCTACGAG.

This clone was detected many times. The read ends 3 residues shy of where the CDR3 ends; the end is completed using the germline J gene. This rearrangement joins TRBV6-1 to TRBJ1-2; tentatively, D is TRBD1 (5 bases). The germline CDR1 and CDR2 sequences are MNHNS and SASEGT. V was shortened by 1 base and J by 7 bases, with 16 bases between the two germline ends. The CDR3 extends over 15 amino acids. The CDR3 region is CASSEGSGDSRGYTF. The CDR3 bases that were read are TGTGCCAGCAGTGAAGGCTCCGGGGACTCGCGTGGC.

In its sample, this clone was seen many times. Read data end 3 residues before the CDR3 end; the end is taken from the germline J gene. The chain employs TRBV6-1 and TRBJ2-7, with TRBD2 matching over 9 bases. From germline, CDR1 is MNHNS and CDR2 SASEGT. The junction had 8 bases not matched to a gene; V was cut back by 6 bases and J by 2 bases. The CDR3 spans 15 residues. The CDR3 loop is CASREQTSGAYEQYF. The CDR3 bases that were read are TGTGCCAGCAGAGAACAGACTAGCGGAGCCTACGAG.

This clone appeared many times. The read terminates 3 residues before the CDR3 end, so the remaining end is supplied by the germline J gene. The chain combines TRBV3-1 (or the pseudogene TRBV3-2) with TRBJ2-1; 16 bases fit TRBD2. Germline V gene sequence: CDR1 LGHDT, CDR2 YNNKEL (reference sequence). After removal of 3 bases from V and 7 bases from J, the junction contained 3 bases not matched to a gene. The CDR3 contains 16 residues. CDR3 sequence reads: CASSQGLAGGRNEQFF. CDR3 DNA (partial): TGTGCCAGCAGCCAGGGACTAGCGGGAGGGCGGAATGAG.

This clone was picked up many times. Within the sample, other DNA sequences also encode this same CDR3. CDR3 bases read: TGCAGTGCAATCCCAGCCAGGGGGCTTTGCACAGATACG. Translated: CSAIPARGLCTDT. The CDR3 as a whole reads CSAIPARGLCTDTQYF. The chain is built from TRBV20-1 and TRBJ2-3; 8 bases match TRBD1. The CDR3 goes on 3 residues after the read ends, and that part is filled in from the germline J gene. Trimming cost V 6 bases and J 1 base; bases outside gene matches: 12. CDR1 is DFQATT, CDR2 SNEGSKA, per germline (reference sequence). This CDR3 comprises 16 residues.

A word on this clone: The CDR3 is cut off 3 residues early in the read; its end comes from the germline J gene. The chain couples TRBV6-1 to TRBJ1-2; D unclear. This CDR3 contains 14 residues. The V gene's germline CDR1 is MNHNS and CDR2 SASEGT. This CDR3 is CASSETGRGYDYTF. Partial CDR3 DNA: TGTGCCAGCAGTGAAACTGGGCGGGGTTACGAC.

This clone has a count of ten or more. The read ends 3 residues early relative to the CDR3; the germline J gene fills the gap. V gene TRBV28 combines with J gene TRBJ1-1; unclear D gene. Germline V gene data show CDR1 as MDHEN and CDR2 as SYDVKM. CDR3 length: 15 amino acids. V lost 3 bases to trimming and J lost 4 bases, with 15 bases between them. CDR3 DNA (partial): TGTGCCAGCAGTTTGGGGAGGGCGGGGAGCACTGAA. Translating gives CASSLGRAGSTE. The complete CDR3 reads CASSLGRAGSTEAFF.

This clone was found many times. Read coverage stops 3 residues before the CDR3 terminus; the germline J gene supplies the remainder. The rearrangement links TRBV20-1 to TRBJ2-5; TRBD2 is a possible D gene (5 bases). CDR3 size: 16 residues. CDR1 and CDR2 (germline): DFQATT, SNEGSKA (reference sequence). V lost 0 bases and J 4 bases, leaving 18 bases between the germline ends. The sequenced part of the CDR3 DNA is TGCAGTGCTAGAGATCGGGCTAGCTCCTTTGGAGAGACC. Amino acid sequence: CSARDRASSFGET. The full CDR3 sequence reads CSARDRASSFGETQYF.

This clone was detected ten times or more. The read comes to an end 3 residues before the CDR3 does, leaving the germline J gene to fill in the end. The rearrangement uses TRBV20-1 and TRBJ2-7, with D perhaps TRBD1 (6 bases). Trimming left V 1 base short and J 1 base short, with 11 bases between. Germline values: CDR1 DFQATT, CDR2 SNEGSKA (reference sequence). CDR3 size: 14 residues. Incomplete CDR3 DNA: TGCAGTGCTAGAGCCGGGACATCATCCTACGAG. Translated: CSARAGTSSYE. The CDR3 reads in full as CSARAGTSSYEQYF.

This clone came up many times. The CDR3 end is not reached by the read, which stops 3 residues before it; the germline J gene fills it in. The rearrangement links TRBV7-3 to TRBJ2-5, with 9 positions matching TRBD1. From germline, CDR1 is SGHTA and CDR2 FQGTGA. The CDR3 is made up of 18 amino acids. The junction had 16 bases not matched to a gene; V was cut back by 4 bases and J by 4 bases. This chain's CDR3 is CASSSRDRVKASGETQYF. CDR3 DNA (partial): TGTGCCAGCAGCTCGCGGGACAGGGTGAAGGCTAGCGGAGAGACC.

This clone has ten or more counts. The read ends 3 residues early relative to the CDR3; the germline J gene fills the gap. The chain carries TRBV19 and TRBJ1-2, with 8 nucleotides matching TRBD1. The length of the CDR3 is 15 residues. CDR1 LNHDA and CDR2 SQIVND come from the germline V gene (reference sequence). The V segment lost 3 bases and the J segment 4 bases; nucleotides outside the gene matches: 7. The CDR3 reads CASSMIGQGLYGYTF. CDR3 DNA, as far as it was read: TGTGCCAGTAGTATGATTGGACAGGGTCTCTATGGC. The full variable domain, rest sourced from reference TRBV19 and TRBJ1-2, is DGGITQSPKYLFRKEGQNVTLSCEQNLNHDAMYWYRQDPGQGLRLIYYSQIVNDFQKGDIAEGYSVSREKKESFPLTVTSAQKNPTAFYLCASSMIGQGLYGYTFGSGTRLTVV.

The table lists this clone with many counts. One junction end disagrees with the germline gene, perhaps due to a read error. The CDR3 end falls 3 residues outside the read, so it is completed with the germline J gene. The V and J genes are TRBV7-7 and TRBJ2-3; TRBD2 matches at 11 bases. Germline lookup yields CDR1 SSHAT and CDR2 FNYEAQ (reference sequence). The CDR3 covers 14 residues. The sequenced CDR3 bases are TGTGCTAGCAGCCTTAGCGGGAGGGGAGATACG. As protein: CASSLSGRGDT. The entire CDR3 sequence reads CASSLSGRGDTQYF.

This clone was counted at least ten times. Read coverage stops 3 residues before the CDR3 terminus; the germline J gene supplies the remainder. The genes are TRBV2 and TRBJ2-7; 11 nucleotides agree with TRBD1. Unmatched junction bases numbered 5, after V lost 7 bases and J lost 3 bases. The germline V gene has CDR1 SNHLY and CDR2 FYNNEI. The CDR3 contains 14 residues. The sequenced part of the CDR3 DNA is TGTGCCAGCATACAGGGGACAGGGGGCTACGAG. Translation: CASIQGTGGYE. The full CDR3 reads CASIQGTGGYEQYF.

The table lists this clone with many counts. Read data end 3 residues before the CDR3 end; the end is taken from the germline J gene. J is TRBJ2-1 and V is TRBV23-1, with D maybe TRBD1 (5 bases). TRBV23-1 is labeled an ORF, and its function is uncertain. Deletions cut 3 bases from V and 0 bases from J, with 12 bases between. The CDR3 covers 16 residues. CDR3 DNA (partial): TGCGCCAGCAGTCAGGACACCCAGAGCTCCTACAATGAG. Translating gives CASSQDTQSSYNE. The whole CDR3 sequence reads CASSQDTQSSYNEQFF.

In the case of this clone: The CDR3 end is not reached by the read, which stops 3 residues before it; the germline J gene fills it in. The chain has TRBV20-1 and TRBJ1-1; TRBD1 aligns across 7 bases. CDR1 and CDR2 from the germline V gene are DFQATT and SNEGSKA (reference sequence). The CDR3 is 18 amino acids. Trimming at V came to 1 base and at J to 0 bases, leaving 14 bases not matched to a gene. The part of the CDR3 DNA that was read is TGCAGTGCTAGAGGCATCGGACAGGAAGGCGTGGTGAACACTGAA. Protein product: CSARGIGQEGVVNTE. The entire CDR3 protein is CSARGIGQEGVVNTEAFF.